A selection of T cell receptor beta chains follows, all from one sample in a study of cytomegalovirus exposure and HLA in healthy donors. Repertoires were generated with immunoSEQ multiplex PCR, while TCRdb's copy carries only in-frame clones and drops some. Among 100,000 to 150,000 clones listed, roughly 80% were seen once. The sequencing input was PBMCs. All receptors derive from a man aged 50-60 years in good health and CMV-seropositive. Both conserved end residues are part of each CDR3. D genes are given only for firm matches. Rows give clone size only sometimes, using once, few, many, or a class for an expanded clone.

cdr3_length | j_call | clone_size | v_call | d_call | cdr3_nt | cdr3_aa
14 | TRBJ1-4 | few | TRBV15 | - | TGTGCCACCAGCAGAGATCTACTTCCTGAAAAACTGTTTTTT | CATSRDLLPEKLFF
14 | TRBJ1-2 | few | TRBV15 | - | TGTGCCACCAGCGCCCACCAGGGGAACTATGGCTACACCTTC | CATSAHQGNYGYTF
14 | TRBJ2-3 | - | TRBV29-1 | TRBD2 | TGCAGCGCAAGGACTAGCGGGGTAGGGGATACGCAGTATTTT | CSARTSGVGDTQYF
14 | TRBJ2-2 | - | TRBV5-1 | - | TGCGCCAGCAGCTTGGCCTTAAACACCGGGGAGCTGTTTTTT | CASSLALNTGELFF
15 | TRBJ2-2 | - | TRBV7-2 | TRBD1 | TGTGCCAGCAGCGCAAAACAGGGGGCCACCGGGGAGCTGTTTTTT | CASSAKQGATGELFF
15 | TRBJ2-7 | - | TRBV14 | TRBD1 | TGTGCCAGCAGCCAAGATCGGGTAAGACAGGGTGAGCAGTACTTC | CASSQDRVRQGEQYF
16 | TRBJ1-1 | - | TRBV2 | - | TGTGCCAGCCGAATATGGGGGGAGCACCAGAACACTGAAGCTTTCTTT | CASRIWGEHQNTEAFF
18 | TRBJ2-7 | - | TRBV5-1 | - | TGCGCCAGCAGCCCGACGCGGGGTGAAGTCCGGGGAGGCCACGAGCAGTACTTC | CASSPTRGEVRGGHEQYF
16 | TRBJ1-1 | once | TRBV5-1 | - | TGCGCCAGCAGCTTGGAGGGGGGGGCTCAGAACACTGAAGCTTTCTTT | CASSLEGGAQNTEAFF
18 | TRBJ2-1 | few | TRBV27 | TRBD2 | TGTGCCAGCAGGAGAGACAGGGGTAGCGGGGGGTCGTACAATGAGCAGTTCTTC | CASRRDRGSGGSYNEQFF
13 | TRBJ2-1 | - | TRBV6-6 | - | TGTGCCAGCAGCCGGGGGTCCTACAATGAGCAGTTCTTC | CASSRGSYNEQFF
15 | TRBJ2-1 | once | TRBV5-1 | TRBD1 | TGCGCCAGCAGCTTAGGGACAGGGGGTTTCAATGAGCAGTTCTTC | CASSLGTGGFNEQFF
15 | TRBJ2-1 | - | TRBV7-2 | TRBD2 | TGTGCCAGCAGCCCGAGGACTAGCGGATACAATGAGCAGTTCTTC | CASSPRTSGYNEQFF
18 | TRBJ2-7 | - | TRBV27 | - | TGTGCCAGCAGTTCAGAGGAGGGGTATAAGGTGATGGGCTACGAGCAGTACTTC | CASSSEEGYKVMGYEQYF
14 | TRBJ2-5 | - | TRBV5-1 | TRBD1 | TGCGCCAGCAGCCCAGGAAGGGGGCGCGAGACCCAGTACTTC | CASSPGRGRETQYF
13 | TRBJ2-7 | - | TRBV30 | TRBD2 | TGTGCCTGGAACCTAGCGGGAGCGGGCGAGCAGTACTTC | CAWNLAGAGEQYF
16 | TRBJ2-7 | - | TRBV6-5 | - | TGTGCCAGCAGTTACCGCTCCGGACAGAAATCCTACGAGCAGTACTTC | CASSYRSGQKSYEQYF
13 | TRBJ1-2 | - | TRBV6-1 | TRBD1 | TGTGCCAGCAGTGAGGACAGGGACTATGGCTACACCTTC | CASSEDRDYGYTF
16 | TRBJ2-3 | - | TRBV7-9 | TRBD2 | TGTGCCAGCAGCTTACTCACGGGGGGGGACACAGATACGCAGTATTTT | CASSLLTGGDTDTQYF
13 | TRBJ1-1 | few | TRBV5-1 | - | TGCGCCAGCAGCAACAGGGAAAACACTGAAGCTTTCTTT | CASSNRENTEAFF
17 | TRBJ2-1 | - | TRBV19 | TRBD2 | TGTGCCAGTAGTCCAAGCGGACTAGCGGGATTTTACAATGAGCAGTTCTTC | CASSPSGLAGFYNEQFF
15 | TRBJ1-5 | - | TRBV18 | TRBD1 | TGTGCCAGCTCACCAACTGGACAGGGGGTTCAGCCCCAGCATTTT | CASSPTGQGVQPQHF
13 | TRBJ2-7 | - | TRBV19 | - | TGTGCCAGTAGTGCTACGGTTACCTACGAGCAGTACTTC | CASSATVTYEQYF
17 | TRBJ1-1 | - | TRBV10-2 | TRBD1 | TGCGCCAGCAGTGAGGCCCTCACAGGGGCCCTGAACACTGAAGCTTTCTTT | CASSEALTGALNTEAFF